This T cell receptor (beta chain) is from a study of blood T cell repertoires in COVID-19. Across the whole study: COVID-19 samples from acute and convalescent phases originated in the United States, Italy and Spain. T cells, B-cell-depleted T cells, or PBMCs provided the cDNA or gDNA that served as material.

Germline loops: CDR1 SGDLS, CDR2 YYNGEE. The CDR3 is made up of 12 amino acids. Trimming shortened V by 3 bases and J by 3 bases, and 4 bases separated the two germline ends. Per the authors' pipeline: Reference gene primer amplification gave nucleated cell count estimates. TCRdb keeps only in-frame clones here, not all; method: immunoSEQ multiplex PCR. The V and J calls and the clone size are those of that table, but D and trimming were determined from the DNA. The repertoire consists of 100,000 or so clones, with roughly 72% occurring once and the leading ten covering approximately 5.9%. The sequence was collected from an elderly man with acute or convalescent COVID-19. This rearrangement joins TRBV9 to TRBJ2-1; D remains ambiguous. The sample consisted of peripheral blood. In nucleotides, the CDR3 is TGTGCCAGCAGCGGACTCTACAATGAGCAGTTCTTC. This translates into CASSGLYNEQFF.